Below are 5 T cell receptor beta chains sequenced from a single sample in a study of blood T cell repertoires in COVID-19. Sequencing was performed with immunoSEQ multiplex PCR; in TCRdb, only in-frame clones are kept and a portion is missing. The sample yields about 170,000 clones, approximately 82% seen once. Sequencing was performed on peripheral blood. These TCRs come from an elderly woman with acute or convalescent COVID-19.

The rearrangement uses TRBV10-1 and TRBJ1-4; the D gene is possibly TRBD1 (5 bases). V was shortened by 6 bases and J by 7 bases, with 12 bases between the two germline ends. The CDR3 is 13 amino acids. Germline V gene data show CDR1 as WNHNN and CDR2 as SYGVQD (reference sequence). For the CDR3, the DNA is TGCGCCAGCAGCCCTATGGGGGGTGAAAAACTGTTTTTT. Its protein is CASSPMGGEKLFF.

This clone was seen a single time. The gene calls are TRBV27 and TRBJ1-5, with 10 bases that match TRBD1. Germline lookup yields CDR1 MNHEY and CDR2 SMNVEV (reference sequence). The CDR3 spans 18 residues. The junction had 16 bases not matched to a gene; V was cut back by 5 bases and J by 6 bases. CDR3 sequence reads: CASSAPPGQGRFGQPQHF. The CDR3 coding sequence is TGTGCCAGCAGTGCACCTCCGGGACAGGGGAGGTTCGGTCAGCCCCAGCATTTT.

J is TRBJ2-2 and V is TRBV7-9; TRBD1 might be the D (5 bases). V lost 3 bases and J 2 bases, leaving 10 bases between the germline ends. Germline CDR1 is SEHNR and CDR2 is FQNEAQ (reference sequence). The CDR3 has 15 amino acids. This CDR3 reads CASSFQGFNTGELFF. The CDR3 DNA sequence: TGTGCCAGCAGCTTCCAGGGATTTAACACCGGGGAGCTGTTTTTT.

The chain couples TRBV5-1 to TRBJ1-1; TRBD1 matches at 9 bases. Per the germline V gene, CDR1 is SGHRS and CDR2 is YFSETQ. Trimming at V came to 1 base and at J to 5 bases, leaving 3 bases not matched to a gene. This CDR3 spans 14 amino acids. CDR3 sequence: CASSLRTGVTEAFF. The CDR3 DNA reads TGCGCCAGCAGCTTGAGGACAGGGGTTACTGAAGCTTTCTTT.

The chain combines TRBV18 with TRBJ1-5, with a possible D match to TRBD1 (5 bases). V was trimmed by 3 bases and J by 0 bases, leaving 12 bases between them. This CDR3 spans 16 amino acids. Germline-derived CDR1 and CDR2 are KGHSH and LQKENI. The CDR3 protein is CASSPGTDYSNQPQHF. The CDR3 nucleotides read TGTGCCAGCTCACCCGGGACGGACTATAGCAATCAGCCCCAGCATTTT.